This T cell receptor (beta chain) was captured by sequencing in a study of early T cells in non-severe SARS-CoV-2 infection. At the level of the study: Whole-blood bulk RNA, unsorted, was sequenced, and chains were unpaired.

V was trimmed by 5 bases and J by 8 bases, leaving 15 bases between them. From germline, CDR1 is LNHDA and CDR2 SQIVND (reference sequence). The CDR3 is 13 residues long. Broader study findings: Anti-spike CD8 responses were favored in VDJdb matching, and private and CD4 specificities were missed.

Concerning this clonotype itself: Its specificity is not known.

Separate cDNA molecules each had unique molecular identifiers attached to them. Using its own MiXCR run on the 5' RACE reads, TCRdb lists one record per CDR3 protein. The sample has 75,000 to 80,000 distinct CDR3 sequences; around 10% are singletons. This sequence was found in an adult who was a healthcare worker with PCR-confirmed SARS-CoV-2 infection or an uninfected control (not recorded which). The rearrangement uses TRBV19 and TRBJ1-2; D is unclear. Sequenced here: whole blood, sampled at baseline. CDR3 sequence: CASSQTVFGGYTF. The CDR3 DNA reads TGTGCCAGTAGTCAAACCGTCTTTGGGGGCTACACCTTC.